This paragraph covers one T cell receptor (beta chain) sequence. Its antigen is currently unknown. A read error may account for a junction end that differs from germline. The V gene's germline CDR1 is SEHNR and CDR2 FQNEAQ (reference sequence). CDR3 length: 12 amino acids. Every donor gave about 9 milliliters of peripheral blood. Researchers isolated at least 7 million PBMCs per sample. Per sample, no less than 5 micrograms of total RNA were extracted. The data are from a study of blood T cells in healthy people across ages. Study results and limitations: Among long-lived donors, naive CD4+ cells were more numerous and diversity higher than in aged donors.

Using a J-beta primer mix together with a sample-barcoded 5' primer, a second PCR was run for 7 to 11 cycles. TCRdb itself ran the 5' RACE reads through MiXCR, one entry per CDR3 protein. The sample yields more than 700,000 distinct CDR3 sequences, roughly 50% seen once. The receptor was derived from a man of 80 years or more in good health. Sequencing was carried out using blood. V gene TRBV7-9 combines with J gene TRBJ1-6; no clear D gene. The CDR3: CAGSLINSPLHF. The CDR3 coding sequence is TGTGCCGGCAGCTTAATTAATTCACCCCTCCACTTT.